This T cell receptor beta chain appears in the sequencing data of a study of T cell repertoires in ileal Crohn's disease. Concerning this clone: Its antigen is unknown.

Assay used: immunoSEQ multiplex PCR; TCRdb lists only in-frame clones, some missing. Of about 5,600 clones in the sample, around 85% were seen once. Points from the study as a whole: Sorted CD8 T cells held more high-frequency clones than CD4.

The ends were cut back, 2 bases at V and 0 bases at J, with 13 bases in the middle. Germline V lookup: CDR1 SGHRS, CDR2 YFSETQ. The CDR3 consists of 16 residues. The V and J genes are TRBV5-1 and TRBJ2-3; possible D gene TRBD2, 6 bases. This sequence was found in an adult with Crohn's disease. Material for sequencing was ileal tissue. In nucleotides, the CDR3 is TGCGCCAGCAGCTTTGCGATAGCGGACAGCACAGATACGCAGTATTTT. Amino acids: CASSFAIADSTDTQYF. Together with reference TRBV5-1 and TRBJ2-3, the CDR3 gives the full variable domain: KAGVTQTPRYLIKTRGQQVTLSCSPISGHRSVSWYQQTPGQGLQFLFEYFSETQRNKGNFPGRFSGRQFSNSRSEMNVSTLELGDSALYLCASSFAIADSTDTQYFGPGTRLTVL.